Listed here are 5 T cell receptor beta chains from one sample, sequenced in a study of blood T cells in healthy people across ages. For the second PCR, which ran for roughly 6 to 11 cycles, a sample-barcoded 5' primer and a J-beta primer mix were used. MiXCR, run by TCRdb on the 5' RACE reads, gives a single entry per CDR3 protein. The sample holds about 830,000 distinct CDR3 sequences, more than 45% seen once. The sequenced sample consisted of blood. The receptors stem from a man younger than 45 in good health.

This clonotype was seen more than once but under ten times. The J gene is TRBJ2-6, the V gene TRBV4-2; 9 nucleotides line up with TRBD1. Unmatched junction bases numbered 3, after V lost 2 bases and J lost 4 bases. Germline-derived CDR1 and CDR2 are LGHNA and YNFKEQ. The CDR3 loop spans 16 amino acids. CDR3 in DNA: TGTGCCAGCAGCCAAATCGGACAGGGGGGGGCCAACGTCCTGACTTTC. Its translation: CASSQIGQGGANVLTF.

The chain carries TRBV6-2 or TRBV6-3 and TRBJ1-5; TRBD1 agrees at 8 bases. V dropped 3 bases and J dropped 1; count of bases not matched to a gene: 2. This CDR3 contains 15 residues. Germline CDR1 reads MNHEY; CDR2 reads SVGEGT. The CDR3 sequence is CASSYRQGSNQPQHF. CDR3 bases: TGTGCCAGCAGTTATCGACAGGGGAGCAATCAGCCCCAGCATTTT.

This rearrangement joins TRBV20-1 to TRBJ2-7, with TRBD2 identical over 9 bases. Germline CDR1 reads DFQATT; CDR2 reads SNEGSKA (reference sequence). The CDR3 is 13 amino acids. Trimming cost V 3 bases and J 4 bases; bases outside gene matches: 4. In DNA, the CDR3 is TGCAGTGCTAGCCTAGCGGGGTGGTACGAGCAGTACTTC. Translating gives CSASLAGWYEQYF.

This clonotype was detected a few times. J is TRBJ2-7 and V is TRBV28; D is possibly TRBD1 or TRBD2 (5 bases each). The CDR3 contains 14 residues. Trimming took 7 bases from V and 3 from J, leaving 16 bases between them. Germline V gives CDR1 MDHEN, CDR2 SYDVKM. Written as DNA, the CDR3 is TGTGCCAGCAACCCGGGGACGGTTCTCTACGAGCAGTACTTC. Protein sequence: CASNPGTVLYEQYF.

This chain joins TRBV20-1 and TRBJ1-2; D gene uncertain. Between the trimmed V and J ends, which lost 3 bases and 4 bases, there was a span of 12 bases. The CDR3 contains 13 residues. Germline V gene sequence: CDR1 DFQATT, CDR2 SNEGSKA (reference sequence). The CDR3 nucleotides read TGCAGTGCTAGGGACCTCCCCCCCTATGGCTACACCTTC. Protein: CSARDLPPYGYTF.